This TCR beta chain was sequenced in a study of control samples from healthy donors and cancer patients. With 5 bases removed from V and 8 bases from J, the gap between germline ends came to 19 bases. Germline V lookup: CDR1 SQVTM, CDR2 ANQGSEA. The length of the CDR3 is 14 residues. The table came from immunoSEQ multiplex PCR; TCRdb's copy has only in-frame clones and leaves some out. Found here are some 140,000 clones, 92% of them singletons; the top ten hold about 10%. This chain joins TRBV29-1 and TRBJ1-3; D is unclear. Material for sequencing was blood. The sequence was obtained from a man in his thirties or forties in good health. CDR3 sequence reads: CSVFLTGRGDTIYF. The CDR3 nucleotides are TGCAGCGTTTTTCTTACCGGACGTGGGGACACCATATATTTT.